This entry concerns a single TCR beta chain. TCRdb itself ran the RT-PCR reads through MiXCR, one entry per CDR3 protein. The data contain 650,000 to 800,000 distinct CDR3 sequences, 14% of them singletons. The sample consisted of memory CD4+ T cells from blood. This receptor was obtained from a female donor in good health, serving as a healthy control.

As DNA, the CDR3 is TGTGCCAGCAGTTTAGGTTTGGTAGCCGACTATGAGCAGTTCTTC. Its translation is CASSLGLVADYEQFF. This chain connects TRBV28 to TRBJ2-1, with no clear D. The CDR3 length is 15 residues. V was shortened by 2 bases and J by 8 bases, with 16 bases between the two germline ends. Germline CDR1 reads MDHEN; CDR2 reads SYDVKM.